This is a list of T cell receptor beta chains from one sample in a study of T-cell memory formation after mild COVID-19. TCRdb re-called the 5' RACE reads with MiXCR, one entry per CDR3 protein. The sample shows hundreds of thousands of distinct CDR3 sequences, 25% to 30% of them seen only once. Sample: PBMCs or a T cell subset sorted from them (not recorded which). The source of these receptors is an adult woman who had mild COVID-19 (a few samples of this study predate the infection). Cell type and time point are not known. The CDR3 runs from the conserved cysteine through the conserved F or W. Each record gives: D gene, V gene, clone size, J gene, CDR3 DNA, CDR3 protein. D genes are given only for firm matches. A row's size may be missing; if present it is once, few, many or a size class.

-,TRBV6-5,few,TRBJ1-6,TGTGCCAGCAGTTACCGGGGTCATTCACCCCTCCACTTT,CASSYRGHSPLHF
TRBD1,TRBV12-3/TRBV12-4,-,TRBJ1-2,TGTGCCAGCAGTCGTCAGGGGGCGGGCTATGGCTACACCTTC,CASSRQGAGYGYTF
TRBD1,TRBV7-9,-,TRBJ2-1,TGTGCCAGCAGCCAGGCGGTGACAGGGACCTACAATGAGCAGTTCTTC,CASSQAVTGTYNEQFF
-,TRBV29-1,-,TRBJ2-7,TGCAGCGTTGGAAACAGGGCCACCGAGCAGTACTTC,CSVGNRATEQYF
TRBD2,TRBV6-2/TRBV6-3,-,TRBJ2-1,TGTGCCAGCAGACGTAAACTAGCGGGAGGGCACTCGTCTTCCTACAATGAGCAGTTCTTC,CASRRKLAGGHSSSYNEQFF
-,TRBV20-1,-,TRBJ1-2,TGCAGTGCTAAGATACCGACACCCACCAACTATGGCTACACCTTC,CSAKIPTPTNYGYTF
-,TRBV20-1,once,TRBJ1-2,TGCAGTGCTAGATACCCCTATGGCTACACCTTC,CSARYPYGYTF
TRBD2,TRBV6-1,few,TRBJ2-5,TGTGCCAGCAGTGACCATAGCGGGGGTGGGGAGACCCAGTACTTC,CASSDHSGGGETQYF
TRBD1,TRBV3-1,-,TRBJ2-4,TGTGCCAGCAGTCCACAGGGGTCGGGCAAAAACATTCAGTACTTC,CASSPQGSGKNIQYF
-,TRBV6-5,-,TRBJ1-1,TGTGCCAGCCGGACAGAAGTACAGCGAGGTACTGAAGCTTTCTTT,CASRTEVQRGTEAFF
-,TRBV7-2,-,TRBJ2-2,TGTGCCAGCAGCTTAGTGTGGGCCGACACCGGGGAGCTGTTTTTT,CASSLVWADTGELFF
TRBD1,TRBV19,-,TRBJ2-1,TGTGCCAGTAGTCCCGGACAGGGGGCATGGAATGAGCAGTTCTTC,CASSPGQGAWNEQFF
-,TRBV3-1,few,TRBJ2-1,TGTGCCAGCAGTAATAGGGACCTAGTCTACAATGAGCAGTTCTTC,CASSNRDLVYNEQFF
-,TRBV5-1,-,TRBJ2-1,TGCGCCAGCAGCTATTCCGGGTCCTTGTTCAATGAGCAGTTCTTC,CASSYSGSLFNEQFF
TRBD2,TRBV9,-,TRBJ2-3,TGTGCCAGCAGCCCCCCTTTAAGCGGGGGGCCGGCTCGCACAGATACGCAGTATTTT,CASSPPLSGGPARTDTQYF
-,TRBV7-3,few,TRBJ2-1,TGTGCCAGCAGCTCCCCCGGGGGGCGCCGAAGTGAGCAGTTCTTC,CASSSPGGRRSEQFF
-,TRBV4-1,few,TRBJ1-2,TGCGCCAGCAGCCAACCCGGGACTGTCTATGGCTACACCTTC,CASSQPGTVYGYTF
-,TRBV12-3/TRBV12-4,-,TRBJ1-5,TGTGCCAGCGTCCTGGTAGGGCAAGGGAATCAGCCCCAGCATTTT,CASVLVGQGNQPQHF